The next 31 T cell receptor beta chains were all read from a single sample in a study of blood T cell repertoires in COVID-19. Data came from immunoSEQ multiplex PCR; TCRdb stores just in-frame clones and leaves some out. The repertoire consists of about 86,000 clones, with about 89% occurring once and the leading ten covering around 1%. Material: peripheral blood. These receptors all stem from a human donor in a cohort sampled during active COVID-19.

This chain joins TRBV27 and TRBJ1-2; D ambiguous. Per germline, CDR1 MNHEY and CDR2 SMNVEV (reference sequence). This CDR3 is 14 amino acids long. Between the trimmed V and J ends, which lost 3 bases and 8 bases, there was a span of 16 bases. CDR3 sequence (DNA): TGTGCCAGCAGTTTTTCCCGGGATTCCCTGGGCTACACCTTC. It specifies CASSFSRDSLGYTF.

The gene calls are TRBV11-2 and TRBJ1-6; no clear D gene. The CDR3 spans 12 residues. Trimming stripped 5 bases from V and 7 bases from J, with 6 bases between. Germline CDR1 SGHAT, CDR2 FQNNGV. CDR3 in DNA: TGTGCCAGCAGCCCGGGGAATTCACCCCTCCACTTT. Protein: CASSPGNSPLHF.

The chain links TRBV19 to TRBJ2-1, with 7 positions matching TRBD1. The CDR3 extends over 17 amino acids. The V gene end was trimmed by 2 bases and the J gene end by 4 bases; junction bases not matched to a gene: 11. CDR1 is LNHDA, CDR2 SQIVND, per germline (reference sequence). The CDR3 nucleotides are TGTGCCAGTAGTATACCCCCGGGACAGTCTATATACAATGAGCAGTTCTTC. Translation: CASSIPPGQSIYNEQFF.

The V gene is TRBV21-1, the J gene TRBJ1-6; the table's D call, TRBD1, has no DNA check behind it. TRBV21-1 is annotated as a pseudogene. The CDR3 contains 19 residues. The CDR3 region is CASSQGRQGTPRNNSPLHF. The CDR3 DNA is TGTGCCAGCAGCCAGGGAAGACAGGGGACACCGCGGAATAATTCACCCCTCCACTTT.

The chain carries TRBV5-4 and TRBJ1-2; tentative D call: TRBD1 (5 bases). The CDR3 totals 15 residues. The germline gives CDR1 SGHNT, CDR2 YYREEE (reference sequence). V lost 3 bases, J lost 5 bases, and 17 bases lay in between. The CDR3 protein is CASSSAGGTGYGYTF. The CDR3 DNA sequence: TGTGCCAGCAGCTCGGCGGGAGGGACCGGGTATGGCTACACCTTC. The whole variable domain, remainder taken from reference TRBV5-4 and TRBJ1-2, is ETGVTQSPTHLIKTRGQQVTLRCSSQSGHNTVSWYQQALGQGPQFIFQYYREEENGRGNFPPRFSGLQFPNYSSELNVNALELDDSALYLCASSSAGGTGYGYTFGSGTRLTVV.

The chain employs TRBV28 and TRBJ2-2, with D hard to call. Germline V lookup: CDR1 MDHEN, CDR2 SYDVKM. The CDR3 runs to 15 residues. With 3 bases removed from V and 2 bases from J, the gap between germline ends came to 10 bases. The CDR3 reads CASSLRNVNTGELFF. Here the CDR3 DNA reads TGTGCCAGCAGTTTGCGGAATGTCAACACCGGGGAGCTGTTTTTT.

This clone showed up just a few times. The chain joins TRBV7-8 to TRBJ2-7; 7 bases map to TRBD2. With 5 bases clipped from V and 2 bases from J, the junction kept 9 bases outside the gene matches. The CDR3 covers 15 residues. Germline CDR1 SGHVS, CDR2 FQNEAQ. This chain's CDR3 is CASSPPASGAYEQYF. The DNA of the CDR3 is TGTGCCAGCAGCCCCCCCGCTAGCGGAGCCTACGAGCAGTACTTC.

The CDR3 spells CASSAGGRDIRYEQYF. The CDR3 DNA reads as TGTGCCAGCAGCGCGGGGGGCCGGGACATCCGCTACGAGCAGTACTTC. The chain carries TRBV9 and TRBJ2-7; possibly TRBD2 for D (7 bases). Trimming shortened V by 3 bases and J by 3 bases, and 19 bases separated the two germline ends. Germline V lookup: CDR1 SGDLS, CDR2 YYNGEE. This CDR3 has 16 residues.

CDR3 region: CASSPSDTQYF. CDR3 sequence (DNA): TGTGCCAGCTCACCCTCAGATACGCAGTATTTT. J is TRBJ2-3 and V is TRBV18; no definite D call. Germline CDR1 KGHSH, CDR2 LQKENI. Trimming removed 3 bases from V and 4 bases from J, with 2 bases in between. The CDR3 extends over 11 amino acids.

V is TRBV11-2 and J is TRBJ2-1; D gene uncertain. Germline V lookup: CDR1 SGHAT, CDR2 FQNNGV. V lost 5 bases and J 9 bases, leaving 20 bases between the germline ends. There are 15 residues in the CDR3. For the CDR3, the DNA is TGTGCCAGCAGCGCCGCAGTGGCGGTCCCCATTGAGCAGTTCTTC. Translation gives CASSAAVAVPIEQFF. The variable domain in full, completed from reference TRBV11-2 and TRBJ2-1, reads EAGVAQSPRYKIIEKRQSVAFWCNPISGHATLYWYQQILGQGPKLLIQFQNNGVVDDSQLPKDRFSAERLKGVDSTLKIQPAKLEDSAVYLCASSAAVAVPIEQFFGPGTRLTVL.

Of note for this clone: The same CDR3 is also encoded by other DNA sequences in this sample. Here the CDR3 reads CASSLTSGSYNEQFF. The CDR3 DNA sequence: TGTGCCAGCAGCTTGACTAGCGGCTCCTACAATGAGCAGTTCTTC. V gene TRBV11-3 combines with J gene TRBJ2-1; TRBD2 agrees at 9 bases. V was pared by 3 bases and J by 0 bases, with 0 bases of the junction left unmatched. This CDR3 is 15 amino acids long. Per germline, CDR1 SGHNT and CDR2 YENEEA.

The V gene is TRBV15, the J gene TRBJ2-1; 8 nucleotides match TRBD2. V dropped 4 bases and J dropped 4; count of bases not matched to a gene: 6. The germline CDR1 and CDR2 sequences are LNHNV and YYDKDF (reference sequence). There are 15 residues in the CDR3. The CDR3 DNA reads as TGTGCCACCAGCACCGCTAGCGGGCTTTACAATGAGCAGTTCTTC. Encoded protein: CATSTASGLYNEQFF. The variable domain in full, with the rest retrieved from reference TRBV15 and TRBJ2-1, is DAMVIQNPRYQVTQFGKPVTLSCSQTLNHNVMYWYQQKSSQAPKLLFHYYDKDFNNEADTPDNFQSRRPNTSFCFLDIRSPGLGDTAMYLCATSTASGLYNEQFFGPGTRLTVL.

V gene TRBV20-1 combines with J gene TRBJ2-5; 7 bases align to TRBD2. This CDR3 has 10 amino acids. Germline V CDR1 and CDR2: DFQATT, SNEGSKA (reference sequence). DNA for the CDR3: TGCAGCGTTCCGGGGGGGACCCAGTACTTC. Translating gives CSVPGGTQYF.

This clone came up once. The V call is TRBV30, the J call TRBJ2-3; D possibly corresponds to TRBD2 (6 bases). CDR1 and CDR2 (germline): GTSNPN, SVGIG (reference sequence). The V and J ends lost 2 bases and 0 bases respectively, with 15 bases between them. The CDR3 has 16 residues. The CDR3 region is CAWSKWRGTSTDTQYF. The DNA for the CDR3 is TGTGCCTGGAGTAAGTGGAGAGGGACTAGCACAGATACGCAGTATTTT.

This clone was recorded a few times. The rearrangement links TRBV5-4 to TRBJ1-3; D uncertain. Germline V gene data show CDR1 as SGHNT and CDR2 as YYREEE (reference sequence). Trimming cost V 5 bases and J 8 bases, with 14 bases left between them. This CDR3 is 13 amino acids long. CDR3 amino acids: CASSAWLDDTIYF. For the CDR3, the DNA is TGTGCCAGCAGTGCTTGGTTAGATGACACCATATATTTT.

The genes are TRBV28 and TRBJ2-1, with 10 nucleotides matching TRBD2. The V gene's germline CDR1 is MDHEN and CDR2 SYDVKM. The CDR3 covers 15 residues. The V gene end was trimmed by 4 bases and the J gene end by 8 bases; junction bases not matched to a gene: 8. CDR3 DNA sequence: TGTGCCAGCAGTTCCAGCGGGAGGGTGGTCCATGAGCAGTTCTTC. It is translated as CASSSSGRVVHEQFF.

The chain is built from TRBV30 and TRBJ1-1; the D gene is possibly TRBD1 (5 bases). The germline V gene encodes CDR1 GTSNPN and CDR2 SVGIG (reference sequence). This CDR3 region has 15 residues. The CDR3 loop is CARKPGDRRDTEAFF. CDR3 nucleotides: TGTGCTCGTAAACCGGGGGACCGTCGCGACACTGAAGCTTTCTTT.

This chain links TRBV28 with TRBJ2-6; D ambiguous. CDR1 is MDHEN, CDR2 SYDVKM, per germline. The ends were cut back, 8 bases at V and 0 bases at J, with 8 bases in the middle. The CDR3 sequence is 14 residues long. CDR3 nucleotides: TGTGCCAGCGTCCAGTCCTCTGGGGCCAACGTCCTGACTTTC. It yields the protein CASVQSSGANVLTF.

The gene calls are TRBV18 and TRBJ1-4; 8 bases fit TRBD1. This CDR3 has 14 residues. The germline gives CDR1 KGHSH, CDR2 LQKENI. With 8 bases clipped from V and 8 bases from J, the junction kept 10 bases outside the gene matches. CDR3 sequence: CASQPDRGGEKLFF. CDR3 DNA sequence: TGTGCCAGCCAACCTGACAGGGGAGGCGAAAAACTGTTTTTT.

This chain links TRBV3-1 (or the pseudogene TRBV3-2) with TRBJ2-1; TRBD2 is a possible D gene (5 bases). V was shortened by 1 base and J by 7 bases, with 8 bases between the two germline ends. Per germline, CDR1 LGHDT and CDR2 YNNKEL (reference sequence). The CDR3 has 13 amino acids. The DNA of the CDR3 is TGTGCCAGCAGCCAAGTGACGGGGAATGAGCAGTTCTTC. Translating it yields CASSQVTGNEQFF.

V usage is TRBV3-1 (or the pseudogene TRBV3-2) and J usage is TRBJ1-4; D is uncertain. CDR3 size: 12 residues. The germline V gene encodes CDR1 LGHDT and CDR2 YNNKEL (reference sequence). Deletions cut 7 bases from V and 3 bases from J, with 6 bases between. This chain's CDR3 is CASNTANEKLFF. CDR3 nucleotides: TGTGCCAGCAACACCGCTAATGAAAAACTGTTTTTT.

The V and J genes are TRBV28 and TRBJ2-1; 10 nucleotides match TRBD2. Trimming took 4 bases from V and 8 from J; bases not matched to a gene: 11. This CDR3 comprises 16 residues. CDR1 and CDR2 from the germline V gene are MDHEN and SYDVKM. The CDR3 reads CASSSPSSGRVYEQFF. For the CDR3, the DNA is TGTGCCAGCAGTTCTCCCAGCAGCGGGAGGGTCTATGAGCAGTTCTTC.

The rearrangement joins TRBV28 to TRBJ1-2; 8 bases are shared with TRBD1. The CDR3 consists of 16 residues. Germline V lookup: CDR1 MDHEN, CDR2 SYDVKM. Trimming removed 0 bases from V and 4 bases from J; junction bases left unmatched: 7. CDR3 sequence reads: CASSLWDRERSYGYTF. In nucleotides, the CDR3 is TGTGCCAGCAGTTTATGGGACAGGGAAAGAAGCTATGGCTACACCTTC.

This chain links TRBV6-5 with TRBJ1-2; TRBD1 might be the D (6 bases). The CDR3 has 14 residues. Trimming removed 0 bases at V and 4 bases at J, with 9 bases between. CDR1 is MNHEY, CDR2 SVGAGI, per germline. CDR3 protein: CASSYSQGTYGYTF. CDR3 nucleotide sequence: TGTGCCAGCAGTTACTCCCAGGGGACCTATGGCTACACCTTC.

The chain has TRBV28 and TRBJ1-2; 8 positions agree with TRBD1. Germline assignment: CDR1 MDHEN and CDR2 SYDVKM. Germline trimming cut 4 bases from V and 5 bases from J; bases unmatched to any gene: 6. The CDR3 covers 14 residues. The DNA of the CDR3 is TGTGCCAGCAGTTCGACAGGGGTGGAATATGGCTACACCTTC. It yields the protein CASSSTGVEYGYTF.

The CDR3, as DNA: TGTGCCAGCAGCCTGACTAGCGGCTACAATGAGCAGTTCTTC. It yields the protein CASSLTSGYNEQFF. The chain recombines TRBV6-2 or TRBV6-3 with TRBJ2-1; the match to TRBD2 covers 9 bases. Per the germline V gene, CDR1 is MNHEY and CDR2 is SVGEGT. CDR3 length equals 14 residues. The J segment lost 3 bases and the V segment lost 6 bases, leaving 3 bases of the junction unmatched.

The chain has TRBV9 and TRBJ2-2, with D possibly TRBD2 on 6 matching bases. CDR1 and CDR2 from the germline V gene are SGDLS and YYNGEE. The CDR3 extends over 15 amino acids. V was pared by 0 bases and J by 6 bases, with 12 bases between. The CDR3 DNA follows: TGTGCCAGCAGCGTAGAAGGATGGGGGGCCGGGGAGCTGTTTTTT. This translates into CASSVEGWGAGELFF.

The chain uses TRBV28 and TRBJ1-2; 8 bases align to TRBD1. Unmatched junction bases numbered 8, after V lost 4 bases and J lost 4 bases. Germline V gene sequence: CDR1 MDHEN, CDR2 SYDVKM. The CDR3 is 15 amino acids. The CDR3, as DNA: TGTGCCAGCAGTTACTCCCAGGGGGCAGGCTATGGCTACACCTTC. Amino acid sequence: CASSYSQGAGYGYTF.

A few counts support this clone. The chain links TRBV4-2 to TRBJ2-7; 7 bases map to TRBD2. The germline CDR1 and CDR2 sequences are LGHNA and YNFKEQ. This CDR3 is 15 amino acids long. Losses at the gene ends were 0 bases for V and 2 bases for J; bases not matched to a gene: 4. CDR3 loop: CASSQELAPTYEQYF. CDR3 bases: TGTGCCAGCAGCCAAGAACTAGCGCCTACCTACGAGCAGTACTTC.

This clone has more than one count but fewer than ten. The V and J genes are TRBV27 and TRBJ1-6; no reliable D call. The V end lost 2 bases, the J end lost 2 bases, and 10 bases lay between the germline ends. CDR3 length equals 16 residues. Germline CDR1 reads MNHEY; CDR2 reads SMNVEV (reference sequence). CDR3 in amino acids: CASSLVERPYNSPLHF. DNA of the CDR3: TGTGCCAGCAGTTTAGTGGAGCGACCCTATAATTCACCCCTCCACTTT.

The chain uses TRBV16 and TRBJ2-7; TRBD2 agrees at 9 bases. This CDR3 is built from 15 residues. V lost 2 bases to trimming and J lost 7 bases; unmatched junction nucleotides: 9. Germline CDR1 KGHSY, CDR2 FQNENV. The CDR3 loop reads CASSQLLAGEKEQYF. The CDR3 DNA reads as TGTGCCAGCAGCCAACTGTTAGCGGGAGAAAAGGAGCAGTACTTC. Together with reference TRBV16 and TRBJ2-7, the CDR3 gives the full variable domain: GEEVAQTPKHLVRGEGQKAKLYCAPIKGHSYVFWYQQVLKNEFKFLISFQNENVFDETGMPKERFSAKCLPNSPCSLEIQATKLEDSAVYFCASSQLLAGEKEQYFGPGTRLTVT.